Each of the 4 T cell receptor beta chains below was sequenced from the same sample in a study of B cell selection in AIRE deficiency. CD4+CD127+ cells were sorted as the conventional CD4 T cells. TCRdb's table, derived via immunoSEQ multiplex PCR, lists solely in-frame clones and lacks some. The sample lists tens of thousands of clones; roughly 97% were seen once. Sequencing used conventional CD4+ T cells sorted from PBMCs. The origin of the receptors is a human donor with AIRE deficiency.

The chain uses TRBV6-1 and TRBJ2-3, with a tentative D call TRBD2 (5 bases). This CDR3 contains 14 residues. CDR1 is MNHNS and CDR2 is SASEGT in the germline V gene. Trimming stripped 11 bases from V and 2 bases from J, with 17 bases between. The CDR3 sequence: CARARAALTDTQYF. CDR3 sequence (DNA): TGTGCCCGAGCTCGAGCGGCTCTCACAGATACGCAGTATTTT.

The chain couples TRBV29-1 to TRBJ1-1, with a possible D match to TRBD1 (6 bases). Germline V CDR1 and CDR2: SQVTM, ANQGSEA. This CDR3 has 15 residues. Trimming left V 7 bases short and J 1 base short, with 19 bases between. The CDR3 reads CSAAGRGTKNTEAFF. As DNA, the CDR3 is TGCAGCGCTGCTGGTCGCGGGACAAAGAACACTGAAGCTTTCTTT. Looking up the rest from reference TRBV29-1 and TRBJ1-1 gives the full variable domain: SAVISQKPSRDICQRGTSLTIQCQVDSQVTMMFWYRQQPGQSLTLIATANQGSEATYESGFVIDKFPISRPNLTFSTLTVSNMSPEDSSIYLCSAAGRGTKNTEAFFGQGTRLTVV.

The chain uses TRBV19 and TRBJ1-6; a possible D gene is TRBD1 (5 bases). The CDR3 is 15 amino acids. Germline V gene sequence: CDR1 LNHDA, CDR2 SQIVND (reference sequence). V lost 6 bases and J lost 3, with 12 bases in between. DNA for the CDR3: TGTGCCAGTAGGCCGGGACGGAACTATAATTCACCCCTCCACTTT. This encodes CASRPGRNYNSPLHF.

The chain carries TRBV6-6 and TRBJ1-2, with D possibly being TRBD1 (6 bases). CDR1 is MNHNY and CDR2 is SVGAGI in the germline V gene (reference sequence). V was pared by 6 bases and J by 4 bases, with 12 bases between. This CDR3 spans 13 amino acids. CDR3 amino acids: CASSASGAYGYTF. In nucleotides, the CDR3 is TGTGCCAGCAGCGCCTCAGGGGCCTATGGCTACACCTTC.